The 12 T cell receptor beta chains reported below all come from one sample, sequenced in a study of cytomegalovirus exposure and HLA in healthy donors. The PCR employed 60 Vbeta primers together with 13 Jbeta primers. Measured with immunoSEQ multiplex PCR; TCRdb has only the in-frame clones, and not every one. Among 180,000 or so clones listed, roughly 82% were seen once. Sequences were obtained from PBMCs. The origin of the receptors is a man in his forties or fifties in good health and CMV-seronegative.

The V call is TRBV28, the J call TRBJ2-3; the match to TRBD2 covers 9 bases. Germline V CDR1 and CDR2: MDHEN, SYDVKM. This CDR3 spans 14 amino acids. The J segment lost 4 bases and the V segment lost 3 bases, leaving 2 bases of the junction unmatched. The CDR3 loop reads CASSLGGGADTQYF. The CDR3 bases are TGTGCCAGCAGTTTGGGCGGGGGGGCAGATACGCAGTATTTT.

This clone has just a few counts. This sequence joins TRBV6-9 and TRBJ1-5; 7 bases are a match to TRBD1. The trim removed 6 bases at V and 5 bases at J, leaving 10 bases unmatched. CDR1 is MNHGY and CDR2 is SVAAGI in the germline V gene. The CDR3 runs to 15 residues. CDR3 sequence (DNA): TGTGCCAGCAGGATAGACAGGGATATGCATCAGCCCCAGCATTTT. Amino acids: CASRIDRDMHQPQHF.

Concerning this clone itself: One end of the junction does not line up with germline, which may come from a read error. The rearrangement links TRBV19 to TRBJ2-7; 9 bases agree with TRBD1. Germline loops: CDR1 LNHDA, CDR2 SQIVND (reference sequence). This CDR3 has 16 residues. The CDR3 bases are TGTGCCAGTAGTAAAGCCCACAGGGGGCCTCAATATAGTCGGGACTTC. This translates into CASSKAHRGPQYSRDF.

The rearrangement links TRBV6-6 to TRBJ1-6; TRBD1 matches 11 bases. CDR3 length: 13 amino acids. Germline V gene sequence: CDR1 MNHNY, CDR2 SVGAGI (reference sequence). Unmatched junction bases numbered 3, after V lost 7 bases and J lost 10 bases. In DNA form, the CDR3 reads TGTGCCAGCATGGGACAGGGGGGATCACCCCTCCACTTT. Translating it yields CASMGQGGSPLHF.

CDR3: CASSVGGGATGANVLTF. The DNA for the CDR3 is TGTGCCAGCAGCGTAGGAGGGGGGGCTACTGGGGCCAACGTCCTGACTTTC. J is TRBJ2-6 and V is TRBV9; perhaps TRBD2 as D (7 bases). Trimming removed 0 bases from V and 2 bases from J, with 12 bases in between. Germline-derived CDR1 and CDR2 are SGDLS and YYNGEE. The CDR3 is 17 amino acids.

This sequence joins TRBV5-6 and TRBJ1-2, with D unresolved. Germline V gene data show CDR1 as SGHDT and CDR2 as YYEEEE. The length of the CDR3 is 14 residues. Trimming stripped 1 base from V and 3 bases from J, with 10 bases between. The CDR3 loop reads CASSLRGRHYGYTF. CDR3 sequence (DNA): TGTGCCAGCAGCTTGCGAGGGCGGCACTATGGCTACACCTTC.

The CDR3 protein is CASSPESGRAGTQYF. Written as DNA, the CDR3 is TGTGCCAGCAGCCCCGAAAGCGGGAGGGCAGGTACCCAGTACTTC. The chain is built from TRBV7-2 and TRBJ2-5, with 10 bases matching TRBD2. The V segment lost 5 bases and the J segment 8 bases; nucleotides outside the gene matches: 11. This CDR3 has 15 residues. Germline CDR1 SGHTA, CDR2 FQGNSA.

The J gene is TRBJ2-7, the V gene TRBV6-5; perhaps TRBD2 as D (6 bases). Trimming took 4 bases from V and 0 from J, leaving 16 bases between them. Per the germline V gene, CDR1 is MNHEY and CDR2 is SVGAGI. The CDR3 is 16 amino acids. The chain's CDR3 is CASSFGGDLSSYEQYF. CDR3 nucleotide sequence: TGTGCCAGCAGTTTTGGCGGGGACCTGTCCTCCTACGAGCAGTACTTC.

The chain recombines TRBV6-5 with TRBJ1-2, with D perhaps matching TRBD1 (6 bases). This CDR3 comprises 15 residues. Per the germline V gene, CDR1 is MNHEY and CDR2 is SVGAGI. The V end was cut by 4 bases, the J end by 8 bases, with 20 bases between. Written as DNA, the CDR3 is TGTGCCAGCAGTTTGGACAGCCAGATGATTTACGGCTACACCTTC. Translation gives CASSLDSQMIYGYTF.

CDR3 sequence: CASSQLASRTGELFF. Written as DNA, the CDR3 is TGTGCCAGCAGCCAACTAGCGTCGAGGACCGGGGAGCTGTTTTTT. This chain links TRBV11-2 with TRBJ2-2; 7 nucleotides match TRBD2. In germline, CDR1 is SGHAT, CDR2 FQNNGV. Trimming cost V 5 bases and J 5 bases; bases outside gene matches: 8. CDR3 size: 15 residues.

The chain couples TRBV5-1 to TRBJ2-2, with 9 positions matching TRBD1. The germline gives CDR1 SGHRS, CDR2 YFSETQ. The CDR3 totals 15 residues. V lost 7 bases, J lost 2 bases, and 6 bases stayed unmatched. The CDR3 nucleotides are TGCGCCAGCCGGACAGGGGTGTCCAACACCGGGGAGCTGTTTTTT. The encoded protein is CASRTGVSNTGELFF.

The gene calls are TRBV14 and TRBJ2-2; no clear D. CDR1 and CDR2 (germline): SGHDN, FVKESK. This CDR3 has 19 amino acids. The V end lost 0 bases, the J end lost 2 bases, and 19 bases lay between the germline ends. For the CDR3, the DNA is TGTGCCAGCAGCCAAGAACATTGGAACACGGGTCCCAACACCGGGGAGCTGTTTTTT. Translated, it gives CASSQEHWNTGPNTGELFF.